This entry describes one T cell receptor beta chain. Its cognate antigen is unknown. The PCR employed 60 Vbeta primers together with 13 Jbeta primers. Data came from immunoSEQ multiplex PCR; TCRdb stores just in-frame clones and leaves some out. The profile shows some 130,000 clones, about 78% of them singletons. This record belongs to a study of cytomegalovirus exposure and HLA in healthy donors. As for the study in general: Earlier work reported 100 million or so unique TCR beta sequences from about 180 million T cells. Unique TCRs from HLA-typed donors, roughly 87 million of them, were held in an early data release.

General study points: TCR beta sequences reportedly predicted the HLA-A and HLA-B alleles of most subjects accurately. Immune exposure information available was restricted to CMV serostatus.

Germline CDR1 and CDR2: SGHDT and YYEEEE. This CDR3 contains 14 residues. Germline trimming cut 4 bases from V and 1 base from J; bases unmatched to any gene: 3. The receptor was isolated from a man aged 45-65 years in good health and CMV-seropositive. The chain has TRBV5-6 and TRBJ1-2, with 8 bases aligning to TRBD1. Sequenced: PBMCs. In DNA form, the CDR3 reads TGTGCCAGCAGCGAAACAGGGGGTAACTATGGCTACACCTTC. Translated: CASSETGGNYGYTF.